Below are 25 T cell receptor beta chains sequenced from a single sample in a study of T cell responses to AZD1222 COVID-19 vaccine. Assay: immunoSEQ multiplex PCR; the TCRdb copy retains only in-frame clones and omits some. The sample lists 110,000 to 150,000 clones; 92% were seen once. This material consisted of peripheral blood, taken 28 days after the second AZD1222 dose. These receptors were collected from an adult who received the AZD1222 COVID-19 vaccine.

The CDR3 coding sequence is TGTGCCAGCAGTTTCAGTGGGGTCCTCTCCTACGAGCAGTACTTC. As protein: CASSFSGVLSYEQYF. The chain joins TRBV28 to TRBJ2-7, with D unclear. Germline CDR1 is MDHEN and CDR2 is SYDVKM. The CDR3 runs 15 residues. The V and J ends lost 3 bases and 0 bases respectively, with 12 bases between them. Combining the CDR3 with reference TRBV28 and TRBJ2-7 gives the whole variable domain DVKVTQSSRYLVKRTGEKVFLECVQDMDHENMFWYRQDPGLGLRLIYFSYDVKMKEKGDIPEGYSVSREKKERFSLILESASTNQTSMYLCASSFSGVLSYEQYFGPGTRLTVT.

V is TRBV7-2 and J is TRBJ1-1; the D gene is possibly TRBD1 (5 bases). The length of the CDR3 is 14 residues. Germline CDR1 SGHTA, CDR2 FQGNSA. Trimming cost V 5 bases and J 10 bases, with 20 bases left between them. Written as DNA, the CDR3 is TGTGCCAGCAGCCCAAGTGGGACGGCCGGGGTAGCTTTCTTT. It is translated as CASSPSGTAGVAFF. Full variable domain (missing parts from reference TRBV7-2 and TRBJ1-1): GAGVSQSPSNKVTEKGKDVELRCDPISGHTALYWYRQSLGQGLEFLIYFQGNSAPDKSGLPSDRFSAERTGGSVSTLTIQRTQQEDSAVYLCASSPSGTAGVAFFGQGTRLTVV.

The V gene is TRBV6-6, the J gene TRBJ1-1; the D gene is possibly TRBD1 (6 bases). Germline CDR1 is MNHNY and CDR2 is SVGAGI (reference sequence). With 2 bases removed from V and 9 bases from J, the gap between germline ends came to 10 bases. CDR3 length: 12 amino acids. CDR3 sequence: CASSYQQGQAFF. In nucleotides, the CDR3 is TGTGCCAGCAGTTACCAACAGGGACAAGCTTTCTTT.

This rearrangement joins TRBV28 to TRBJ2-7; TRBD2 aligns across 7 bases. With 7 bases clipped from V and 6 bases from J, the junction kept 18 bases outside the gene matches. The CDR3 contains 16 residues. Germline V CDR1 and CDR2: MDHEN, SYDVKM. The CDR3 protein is CASKSGSSGALLEQYF. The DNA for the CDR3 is TGTGCCAGCAAAAGTGGGTCTAGCGGAGCTCTACTCGAGCAGTACTTC.

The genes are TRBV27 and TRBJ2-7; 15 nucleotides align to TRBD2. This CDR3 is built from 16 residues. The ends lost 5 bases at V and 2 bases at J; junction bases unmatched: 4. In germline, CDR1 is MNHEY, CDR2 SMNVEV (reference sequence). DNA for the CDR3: TGTGCCAGCAGTAGAGGACTAGCGGGAGGGCCCTACGAGCAGTACTTC. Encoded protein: CASSRGLAGGPYEQYF.

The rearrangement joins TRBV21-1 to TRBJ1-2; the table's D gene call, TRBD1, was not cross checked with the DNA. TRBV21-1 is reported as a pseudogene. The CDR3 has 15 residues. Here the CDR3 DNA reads TGTGCCAGCAGCCCCCGGGACAGGGAGAACTATGGCTACACCTTC. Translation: CASSPRDRENYGYTF.

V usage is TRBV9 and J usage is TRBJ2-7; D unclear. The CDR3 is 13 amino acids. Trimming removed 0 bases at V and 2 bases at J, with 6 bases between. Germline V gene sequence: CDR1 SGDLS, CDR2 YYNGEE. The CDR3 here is CASSVGGTYEQYF. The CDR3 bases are TGTGCCAGCAGCGTAGGCGGAACCTACGAGCAGTACTTC.

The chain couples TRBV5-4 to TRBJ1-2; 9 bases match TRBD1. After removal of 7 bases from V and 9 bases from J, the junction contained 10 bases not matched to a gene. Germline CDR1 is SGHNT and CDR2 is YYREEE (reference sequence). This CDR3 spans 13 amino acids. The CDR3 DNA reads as TGTGCCAGCTCCATCAGGGACAGGGTGAGCTACACCTTC. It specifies CASSIRDRVSYTF. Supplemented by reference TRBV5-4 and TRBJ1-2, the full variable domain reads ETGVTQSPTHLIKTRGQQVTLRCSSQSGHNTVSWYQQALGQGPQFIFQYYREEENGRGNFPPRFSGLQFPNYSSELNVNALELDDSALYLCASSIRDRVSYTFGSGTRLTVV.

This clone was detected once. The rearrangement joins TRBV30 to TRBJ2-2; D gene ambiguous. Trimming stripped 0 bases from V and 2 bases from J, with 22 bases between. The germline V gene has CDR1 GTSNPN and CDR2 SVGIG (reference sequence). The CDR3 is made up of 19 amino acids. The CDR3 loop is CAWSVWAAARGYNTGELFF. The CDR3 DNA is TGTGCCTGGAGTGTATGGGCAGCCGCTCGAGGTTATAACACCGGGGAGCTGTTTTTT.

The CDR3 loop reads CAISESQTRTGGAFF. CDR3 bases: TGTGCCATCAGTGAGTCGCAGACCAGAACAGGGGGGGCTTTCTTT. The genes are TRBV10-3 and TRBJ1-1; 8 bases line up with TRBD1. Germline loops: CDR1 ENHRY, CDR2 SYGVKD. The ends lost 0 bases at V and 11 bases at J; junction bases unmatched: 11. This CDR3 contains 15 residues.

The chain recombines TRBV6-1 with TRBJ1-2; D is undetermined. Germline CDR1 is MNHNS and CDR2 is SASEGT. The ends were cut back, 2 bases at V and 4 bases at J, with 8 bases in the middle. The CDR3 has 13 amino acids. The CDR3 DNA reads TGTGCCAGCAGTGAAAGCACAGTCTATGGCTACACCTTC. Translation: CASSESTVYGYTF.

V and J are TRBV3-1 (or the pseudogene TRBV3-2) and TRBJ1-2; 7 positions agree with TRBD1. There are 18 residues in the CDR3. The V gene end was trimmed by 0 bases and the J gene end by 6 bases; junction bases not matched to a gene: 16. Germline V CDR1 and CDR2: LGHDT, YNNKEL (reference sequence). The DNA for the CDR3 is TGTGCCAGCAGCCAAGATCAGACAGGGAGGATTGGTAGAAATGGCTACACCTTC. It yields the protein CASSQDQTGRIGRNGYTF.

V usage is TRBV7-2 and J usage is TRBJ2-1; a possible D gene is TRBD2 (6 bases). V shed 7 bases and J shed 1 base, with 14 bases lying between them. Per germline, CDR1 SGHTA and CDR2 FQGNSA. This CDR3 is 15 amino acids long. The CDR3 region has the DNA TGTGCCAGCATGCAAACGGGAGTATCCTACAATGAGCAGTTCTTC. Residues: CASMQTGVSYNEQFF.

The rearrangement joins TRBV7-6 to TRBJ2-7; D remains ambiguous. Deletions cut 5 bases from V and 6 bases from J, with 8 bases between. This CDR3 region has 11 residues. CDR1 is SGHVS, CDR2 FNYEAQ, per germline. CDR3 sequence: CASSTSREQYF. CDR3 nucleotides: TGTGCCAGCAGCACCAGTCGCGAGCAGTACTTC. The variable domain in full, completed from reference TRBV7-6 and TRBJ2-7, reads GAGVSQSPRYKVTKRGQDVALRCDPISGHVSLYWYRQALGQGPEFLTYFNYEAQQDKSGLPNDRFSAERPEGSISTLTIQRTEQRDSAMYRCASSTSREQYFGPGTRLTVT.

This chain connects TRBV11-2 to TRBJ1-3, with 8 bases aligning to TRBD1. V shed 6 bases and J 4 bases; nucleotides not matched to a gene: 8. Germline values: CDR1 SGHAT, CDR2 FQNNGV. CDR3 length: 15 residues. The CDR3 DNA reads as TGTGCCAGCAGGCCACAGGGGGTGAAAGGAAACACCATATATTTT. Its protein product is CASRPQGVKGNTIYF.

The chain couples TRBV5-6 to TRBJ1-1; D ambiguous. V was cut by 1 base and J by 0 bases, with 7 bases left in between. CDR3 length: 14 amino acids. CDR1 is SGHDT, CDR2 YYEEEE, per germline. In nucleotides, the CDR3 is TGTGCCAGCAGCTTGTTTCAGGTGAACACTGAAGCTTTCTTT. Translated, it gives CASSLFQVNTEAFF.

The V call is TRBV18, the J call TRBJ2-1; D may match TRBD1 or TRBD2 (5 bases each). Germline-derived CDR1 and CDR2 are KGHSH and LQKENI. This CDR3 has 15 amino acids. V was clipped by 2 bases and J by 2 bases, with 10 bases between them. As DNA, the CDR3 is TGTGCCAGCTCACCAAGAAAGGGACCCTACAATGAGCAGTTCTTC. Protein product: CASSPRKGPYNEQFF.

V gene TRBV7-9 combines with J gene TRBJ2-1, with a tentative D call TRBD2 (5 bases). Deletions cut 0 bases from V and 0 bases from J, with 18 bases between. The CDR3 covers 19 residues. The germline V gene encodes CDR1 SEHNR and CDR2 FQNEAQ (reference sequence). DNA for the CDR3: TGTGCCAGCAGCTTAGCCTTCGGGGTGGCCCAAAGCTCCTACAATGAGCAGTTCTTC. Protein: CASSLAFGVAQSSYNEQFF.

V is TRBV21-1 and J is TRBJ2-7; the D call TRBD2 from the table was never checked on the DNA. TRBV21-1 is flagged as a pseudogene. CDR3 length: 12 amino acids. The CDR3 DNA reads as TGTGCCAGAAAAAGCCCCGCGTACGAGCAGTACTTC. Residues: CARKSPAYEQYF.

The CDR3 sequence is CASSLAPGAGELFF. The DNA for the CDR3 is TGTGCCAGCAGCTTAGCACCAGGGGCCGGGGAGCTGTTTTTT. The chain links TRBV7-2 to TRBJ2-2; possibly TRBD1 for D (6 bases). Germline loops: CDR1 SGHTA, CDR2 FQGNSA. V lost 0 bases and J 6 bases, leaving 8 bases between the germline ends. This CDR3 has 14 amino acids.

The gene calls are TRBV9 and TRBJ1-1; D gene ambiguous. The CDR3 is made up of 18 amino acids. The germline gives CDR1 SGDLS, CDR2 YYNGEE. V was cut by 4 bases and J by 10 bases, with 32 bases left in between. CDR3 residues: CASSPSSKPGNGGSGAFF. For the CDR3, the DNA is TGTGCCAGCAGCCCCAGCTCCAAGCCGGGGAACGGTGGGTCTGGAGCTTTCTTT.

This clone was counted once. The DNA for the CDR3 is TGTGCCAGCAGTGAAATTCGACAGGAGACTAATGAAAAACTGTTTTTT. Translation: CASSEIRQETNEKLFF. This chain uses TRBV25-1 with TRBJ1-4, with D possibly being TRBD1 (6 bases). V gave up 2 bases and J gave up 2 bases, with 12 bases separating them. CDR1 is MGHDK and CDR2 is SYGVNS in the germline V gene. The CDR3 sequence is 16 residues long.

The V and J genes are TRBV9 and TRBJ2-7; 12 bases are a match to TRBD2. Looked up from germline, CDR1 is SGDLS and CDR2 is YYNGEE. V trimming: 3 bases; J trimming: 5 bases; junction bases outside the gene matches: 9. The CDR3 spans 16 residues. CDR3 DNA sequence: TGTGCCAGCAGCGAAGATCCGACTAGCGGGAGCCACGAGCAGTACTTC. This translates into CASSEDPTSGSHEQYF.

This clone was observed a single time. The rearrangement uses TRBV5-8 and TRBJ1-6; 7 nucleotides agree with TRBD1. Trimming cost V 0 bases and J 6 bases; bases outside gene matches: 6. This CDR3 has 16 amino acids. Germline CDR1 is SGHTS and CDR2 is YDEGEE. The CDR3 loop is CASSLGDRRLNSPLHF. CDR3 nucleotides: TGTGCCAGCAGCTTGGGGGACAGAAGACTTAATTCACCCCTCCACTTT.

CDR3 residues: CASSAHSGANVLTF. In DNA, the CDR3 is TGTGCCAGCAGTGCCCACTCTGGGGCCAACGTCCTGACTTTC. The V call is TRBV25-1, the J call TRBJ2-6; D remains ambiguous. The CDR3 is 14 residues long. Trimming left V 4 bases short and J 0 bases short, with 4 bases between. Germline lookup yields CDR1 MGHDK and CDR2 SYGVNS.